This entry describes one T cell receptor (beta chain). By how much of the sample it makes up, this clone is medium-sized (0.01 to 0.1%). Its antigen is currently not known. No base quality values were provided; no much bigger clone lies one nucleotide off. Per the germline V gene (reference sequence), MNHEY is the CDR1 and SMNVEV is the CDR2. From V the trimming removes 3 bases and from J it removes 4 bases, while the gene matches leave 3 bases of the junction unaccounted for. The CDR3, cysteine through phenylalanine, is 14 amino acids long. Solely the CDR3 DNA is kept, with 42 bases framed from the first base. Patients with a history of autoimmune disease or receiving systemic immunosuppression were excluded from the trial. Peripheral blood for TCR sequencing was collected from all dose cohorts at baseline, on cycle 4 day 1, and on cycle 7 day 1. Samples were obtained from an open-label, multicenter, first-in-human phase I dose-escalation trial of ivuxolimab. Adults with locally advanced or metastatic melanoma, renal cell carcinoma, hepatocellular carcinoma or head and neck squamous cell carcinoma were enrolled in the trial. Before TCR sequencing, CD4+ T cells and CD8+ T cells from peripheral blood were sorted into separate populations.

For sequencing of the TCRbeta CDR3 region, genomic DNA was extracted from the sorted cells. TCRbeta CDR3 regions were sequenced using the immunoSEQ Assay. TCRdb carries this immuneACCESS record with in-frame sequences only. Its versions omit some clonotypes, under half of them owing to an unresolved V gene in the studies checked, with the rest unexplained. This sample comprises about 19,000 clones, 83% of them detected only once. The ten top clones hold over 10% of the sample. The sample belongs to a study of OX40 agonist ivuxolimab in advanced cancers. Regarding the research as a whole: Ivuxolimab, which targeted the costimulatory receptor OX40 (CD134), was an agonistic, fully human IgG2 monoclonal antibody. Intravenous ivuxolimab was administered to patients every 2 weeks at six dose levels: 0.01, 0.1, 0.3, 1.5, 3 and 10 mg/kg. Of the roughly 52 patients in dose escalation, 19 had hepatocellular carcinoma, some 15 had melanoma, 9 had renal cell carcinoma and 9 had head and neck cancer. In the dose-escalation cohort, 82.7% of patients were male, and the mean age was approximately 60 years, with a range of about 20 to 90. Prior anti-PD-1, anti-PD-L1 or anti-CTLA-4 therapy was permitted, and checkpoint inhibitors had been received by about 37% of dose-escalation patients. Three dose-escalation patients achieved partial responses, one with hepatocellular carcinoma and two with cutaneous melanoma. The point of sequencing TCRbeta in the periphery was to test whether ivuxolimab changed TCR sequence diversity and drove clonal T-cell expansion. The paper covers the monotherapy dose-escalation part of the phase I ivuxolimab trial, which included N ≈ 52 patients. Study-wide conclusions, independent of this receptor: Low levels of normalized T-cell clonal expansion were also seen in some patients who did not respond. After ivuxolimab, expanded clones were on average more numerous among CD8+ T cells than among CD4+ T cells. At doses of 0.1 to 3.0 mg/kg, clonal expansion of both CD4+ and CD8+ T cells in blood was seen between baseline and week 6. Which antigens the clonally expanded peripheral T cells were specific for was not determined. In partial responders in the 0.1-3.0 mg/kg groups, normalized peripheral clonal expansion was found to be among the lowest, especially among CD8+ T cells.

The TCR was taken from an adult with an advanced solid tumor such as melanoma, head and neck, liver or kidney cancer. The input for sequencing was CD4+ or CD8+ T cells sorted from blood, taken in a trial of the OX40 agonist ivuxolimab. The V gene is TRBV27 and the J gene is TRBJ1-2; 9 bases in between match TRBD1. CDR3 region: CASSFGQGSYGYTF. The sequenced DNA is TGTGCCAGCAGTTTCGGACAGGGGTCCTATGGCTACACCTTC.